This TCR beta chain emerged from a study of blood T cell repertoires in COVID-19. Overall study: Samples of COVID-19 (acute and convalescent) were obtained from the United States, Italy and Spain. The cDNA or gDNA used as material had been derived from T cells, B-cell-depleted T cells, or PBMCs.

The authors' processing: Reference gene primer amplification gave estimated nucleated cell counts. Sequenced by immunoSEQ multiplex PCR; TCRdb stores in-frame clones only, minus some. The V and J calls and the clone size are those of that table, but D and trimming were determined from the DNA. The sample comprises under 300,000 clones, roughly 90% of which are singletons, and more than 6% rests with the top ten. J gave up 5 bases and V 3 bases, and 14 bases lay outside the gene matches. The length of the CDR3 is 18 residues. Germline lookup yields CDR1 SGDLS and CDR2 YYNGEE. The J gene is TRBJ2-2, the V gene TRBV9, with TRBD1 matching over 9 bases. The clonotype was recovered from a man aged 60 to 75 who had recovered from COVID-19. Sequencing used peripheral blood. The CDR3 sequence: CASSADLGGQGSTGELFF. The CDR3 coding sequence is TGTGCCAGCAGCGCAGACCTGGGGGGACAGGGTAGTACCGGGGAGCTGTTTTTT.